This T cell receptor (beta chain) originates from a study of OX40 agonist ivuxolimab in advanced cancers. About the research overall: A diagnosis of hepatocellular carcinoma, melanoma, renal cell or head and neck cancer was present in dose-escalation patients. Study conclusions and caveats: Normalized T-cell clonal expansion was also low in some nonresponders.

The V gene lost 4 bases and the J gene lost 3 bases, with 13 bases spanning the gap. The length of the CDR3 is 14 residues. From germline, CDR1 is SGHTA and CDR2 FQGTGA. Clones were sequenced by immunoSEQ multiplex PCR, and TCRdb holds only the in-frame ones, with some missing. The table includes about 14,000 clones, about 87% detected once. Concerning this clone: Its antigen remains unknown.

This clonotype was sampled from an adult with an advanced solid tumor such as melanoma, head and neck, liver or kidney cancer. Sequenced material: CD4+ or CD8+ T cells sorted from blood, taken in a trial of the OX40 agonist ivuxolimab. The rearrangement joins TRBV7-3 to TRBJ2-7, with D perhaps matching TRBD2 (5 bases). This chain's CDR3 is CASSSMRANYEQYF. The CDR3 nucleotides are TGTGCCAGCAGCTCCATGAGGGCCAACTACGAGCAGTACTTC. The full variable domain, completed using reference TRBV7-3 and TRBJ2-7, is GAGVSQTPSNKVTEKGKYVELRCDPISGHTALYWYRQSLGQGPEFLIYFQGTGAADDSGLPNDRFFAVRPEGSVSTLKIQRTERGDSAVYLCASSSMRANYEQYFGPGTRLTVT.